The clone carrying this T cell receptor (beta chain) showed up just a few times. Unique molecular identifiers were incorporated when the TCRbeta library was constructed. TCRdb reprocessed the PCR reads with MiXCR, giving one entry per CDR3 protein. The table has 490,000 or so distinct CDR3 sequences, around an eighth seen once. The sample comes from a study of T-cell reconstitution after alpha-beta-depleted transplantation in children. The V gene's germline CDR1 is SGHTS and CDR2 YDEGEE. There are 17 residues in the CDR3. After removal of 4 bases from V and 4 bases from J, the junction contained 11 bases not matched to a gene.

The sample was PBMCs from the stem cell graft donor, taken from the stem cell graft. The TCR originated in a human donor who donated a stem cell graft to a child with combined immunodeficiency. This chain joins TRBV5-8 and TRBJ2-3; 11 nucleotides align to TRBD1. CDR3 nucleotides: TGTGCCAGCAGCGCACCCCGGACAGGGGGCTTTGCAGATACGCAGTATTTT. It codes for CASSAPRTGGFADTQYF.